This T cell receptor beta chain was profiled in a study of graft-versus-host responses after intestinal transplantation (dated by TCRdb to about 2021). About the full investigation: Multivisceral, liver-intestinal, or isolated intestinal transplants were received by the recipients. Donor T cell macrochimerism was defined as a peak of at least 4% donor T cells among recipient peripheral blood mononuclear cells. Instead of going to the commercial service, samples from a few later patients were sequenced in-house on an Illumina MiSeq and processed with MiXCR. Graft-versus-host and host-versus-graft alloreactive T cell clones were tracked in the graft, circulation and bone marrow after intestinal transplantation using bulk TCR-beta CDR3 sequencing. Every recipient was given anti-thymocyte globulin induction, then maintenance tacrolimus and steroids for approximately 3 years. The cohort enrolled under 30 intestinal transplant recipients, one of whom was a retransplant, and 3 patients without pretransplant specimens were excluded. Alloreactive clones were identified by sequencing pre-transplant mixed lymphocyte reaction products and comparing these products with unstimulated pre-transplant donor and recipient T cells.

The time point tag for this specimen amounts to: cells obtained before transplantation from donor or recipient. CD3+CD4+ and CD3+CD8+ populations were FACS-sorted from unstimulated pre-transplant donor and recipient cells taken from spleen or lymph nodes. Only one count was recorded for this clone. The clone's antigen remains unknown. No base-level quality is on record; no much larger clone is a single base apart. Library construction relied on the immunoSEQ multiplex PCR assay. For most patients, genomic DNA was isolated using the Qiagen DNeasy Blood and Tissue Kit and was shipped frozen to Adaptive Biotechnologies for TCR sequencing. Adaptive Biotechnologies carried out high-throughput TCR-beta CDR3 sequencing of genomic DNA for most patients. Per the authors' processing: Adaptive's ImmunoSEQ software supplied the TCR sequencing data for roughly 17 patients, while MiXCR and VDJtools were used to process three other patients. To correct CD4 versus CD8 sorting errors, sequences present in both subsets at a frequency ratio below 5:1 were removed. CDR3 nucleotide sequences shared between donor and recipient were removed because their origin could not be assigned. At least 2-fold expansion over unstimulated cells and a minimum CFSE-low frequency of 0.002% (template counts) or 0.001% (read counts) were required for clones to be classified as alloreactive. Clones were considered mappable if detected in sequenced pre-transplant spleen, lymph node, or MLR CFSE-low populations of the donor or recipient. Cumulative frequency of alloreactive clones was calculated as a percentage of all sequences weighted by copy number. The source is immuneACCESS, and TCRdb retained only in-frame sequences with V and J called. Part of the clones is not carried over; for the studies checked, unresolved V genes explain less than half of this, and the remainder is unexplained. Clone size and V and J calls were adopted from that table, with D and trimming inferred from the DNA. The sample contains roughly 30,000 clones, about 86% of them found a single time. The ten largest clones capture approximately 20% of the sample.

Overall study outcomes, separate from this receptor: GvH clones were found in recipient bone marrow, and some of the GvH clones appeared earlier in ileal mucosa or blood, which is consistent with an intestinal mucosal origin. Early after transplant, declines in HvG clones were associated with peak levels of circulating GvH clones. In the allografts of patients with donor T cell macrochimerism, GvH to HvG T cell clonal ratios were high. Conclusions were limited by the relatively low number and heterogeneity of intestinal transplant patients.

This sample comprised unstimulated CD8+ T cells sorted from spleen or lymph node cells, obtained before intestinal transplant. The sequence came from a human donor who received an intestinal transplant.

The bases read TGCGCCAGCAGCCAAGACAGGGGCTATGGCTACACCTTC. Translated, it reads CASSQDRGYGYTF. The sequence links TRBV4-1 to TRBJ1-2; tentative D gene TRBD1, with 6 bases matching. The CDR1 and CDR2 encoded by the germline V gene are MGHRA and YSYEKL. The CDR3 goes from the cysteine to the phenylalanine over 13 residues. The kept DNA is CDR3 alone, 39 bases in frame from the first base. The V end loses 0 bases and the J end loses 4 bases, and a stretch of 6 bases separates them.